This T cell receptor beta chain comes out of a study of blood T cell repertoires in COVID-19. Study as a whole: The cDNA or gDNA used as material had been derived from T cells, B-cell-depleted T cells, or PBMCs.

This CDR3 region has 20 residues. As originally analysed: Nucleated cell counts were estimated from reference gene primer amplification. The table came from immunoSEQ multiplex PCR; TCRdb's copy has only in-frame clones and leaves some out. V, J and clone size are those of that table, while D and trimming were read from the DNA. The table includes 300,000 to 350,000 clones, around nine tenths detected once. Residents of 24 US areas, aged about 18 to 95 years, made up the participants. Recovery meant two consecutive negative NP/OP PCR tests, professional clearance, or resolved symptoms. The J gene is TRBJ1-3, the V gene TRBV21-1. TRBV21-1 is described as a pseudogene. This receptor was taken from a man aged 30 to 39 who had recovered from COVID-19. The sample comprised PBMCs or T cells enriched from blood (not recorded which). Here the CDR3 DNA reads TGTGCCAGCAGCAAATTAAGGGAAGAAGTGGGGCGCCGGGAGGGAAACACCATATATTTT. Translation: CASSKLREEVGRREGNTIYF.